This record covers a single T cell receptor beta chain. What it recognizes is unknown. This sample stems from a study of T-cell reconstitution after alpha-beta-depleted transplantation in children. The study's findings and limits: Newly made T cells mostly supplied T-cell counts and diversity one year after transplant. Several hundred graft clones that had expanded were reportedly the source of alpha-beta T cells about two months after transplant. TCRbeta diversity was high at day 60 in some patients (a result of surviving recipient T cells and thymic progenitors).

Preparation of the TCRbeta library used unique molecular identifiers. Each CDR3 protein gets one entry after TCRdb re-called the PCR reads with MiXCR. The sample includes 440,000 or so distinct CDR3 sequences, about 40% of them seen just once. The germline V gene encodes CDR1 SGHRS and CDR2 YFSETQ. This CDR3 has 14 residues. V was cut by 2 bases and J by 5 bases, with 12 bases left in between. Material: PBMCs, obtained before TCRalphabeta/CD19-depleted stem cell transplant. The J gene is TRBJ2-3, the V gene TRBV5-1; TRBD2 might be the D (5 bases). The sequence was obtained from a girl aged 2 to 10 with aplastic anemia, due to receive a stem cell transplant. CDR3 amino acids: CASSLGSEGDTQYF. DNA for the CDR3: TGCGCCAGCAGCTTAGGATCAGAGGGAGATACGCAGTATTTT.